This entry features one T cell receptor (beta chain) sequence. Its antigen has not been determined. Base quality data are lacking; no much larger clone is found one base away. Libraries were constructed by the immunoSEQ multiplex PCR assay. This is the immuneACCESS table as TCRdb keeps it, with only in-frame sequences that have V and J called. A part of the clones is gone; compared with another copy, unresolved V genes explain less than half, and the rest is unexplained. The sample table contains about 84,000 clones; only one count was recorded for 80% to 90% of them. Roughly 11% of the sample goes to the ten largest clones. From its cysteine to its phenylalanine, the CDR3 spans 15 amino acids. The DNA shown is the 45-base CDR3, in frame from base 1. Trimming accounts for 1 base at V and 1 base at J, while the number of junction bases matched to no gene is 4. CDR1 and CDR2, per the germline V gene, are MNHNS and SASEGT.

These data belong to a study of control samples from healthy donors and cancer patients (dated by TCRdb to the early 2020s). The material sequenced was PBMCs. This TCR was sampled from a man aged 55 to 70 with head and neck cancer. Here the chain combines TRBV6-1 and TRBJ2-7, and TRBD1 aligns with 7 junction nucleotides. This receptor carries the CDR3 CASSEVPGQSYEQYF. The nucleotide sequence is TGTGCCAGCAGTGAAGTGCCGGGACAGTCCTACGAGCAGTACTTC.